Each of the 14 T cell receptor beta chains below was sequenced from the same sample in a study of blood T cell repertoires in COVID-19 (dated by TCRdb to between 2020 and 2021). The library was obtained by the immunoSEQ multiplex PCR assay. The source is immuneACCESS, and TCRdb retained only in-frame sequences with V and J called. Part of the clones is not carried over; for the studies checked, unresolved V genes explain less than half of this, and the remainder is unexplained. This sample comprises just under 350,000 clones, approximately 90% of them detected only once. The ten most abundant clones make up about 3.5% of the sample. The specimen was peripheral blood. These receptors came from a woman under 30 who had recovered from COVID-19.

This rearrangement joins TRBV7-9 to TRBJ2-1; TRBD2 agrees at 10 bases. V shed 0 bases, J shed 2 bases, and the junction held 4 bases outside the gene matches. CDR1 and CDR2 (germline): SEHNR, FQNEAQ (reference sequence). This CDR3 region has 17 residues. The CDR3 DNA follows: TGTGCCAGCAGCTTAGCATCTGGACTAGCGGCCTACAATGAGCAGTTCTTC. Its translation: CASSLASGLAAYNEQFF. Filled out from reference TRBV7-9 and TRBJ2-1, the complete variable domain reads DTGVSQNPRHKITKRGQNVTFRCDPISEHNRLYWYRQTLGQGPEFLTYFQNEAQLEKSRLLSDRFSAERPKGSFSTLEIQRTEQGDSAMYLCASSLASGLAAYNEQFFGPGTRLTVL.

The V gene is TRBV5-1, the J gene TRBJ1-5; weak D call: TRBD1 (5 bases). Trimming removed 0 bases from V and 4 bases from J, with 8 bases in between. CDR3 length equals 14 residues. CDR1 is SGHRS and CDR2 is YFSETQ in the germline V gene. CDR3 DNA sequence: TGCGCCAGCAGCTTGGAGGGGAGGAATCAGCCCCAGCATTTT. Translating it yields CASSLEGRNQPQHF.

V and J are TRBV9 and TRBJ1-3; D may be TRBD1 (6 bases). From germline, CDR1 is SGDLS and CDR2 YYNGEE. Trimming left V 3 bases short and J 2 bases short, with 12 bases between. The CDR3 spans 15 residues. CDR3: CASSGVTGPGNTIYF. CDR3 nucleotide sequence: TGTGCCAGCAGCGGAGTTACAGGGCCTGGAAACACCATATATTTT. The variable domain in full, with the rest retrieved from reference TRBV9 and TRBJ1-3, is DSGVTQTPKHLITATGQRVTLRCSPRSGDLSVYWYQQSLDQGLQFLIQYYNGEERAKGNILERFSAQQFPDLHSELNLSSLELGDSALYFCASSGVTGPGNTIYFGEGSWLTVV.

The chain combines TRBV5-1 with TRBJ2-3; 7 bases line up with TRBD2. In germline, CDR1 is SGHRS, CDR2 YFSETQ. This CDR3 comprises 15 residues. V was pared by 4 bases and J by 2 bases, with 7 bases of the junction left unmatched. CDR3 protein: CASSRDLADTDTQYF. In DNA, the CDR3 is TGCGCCAGCAGCCGGGACCTAGCGGACACAGATACGCAGTATTTT.

DNA of the CDR3: TGTGCCTCCCCCCGGACAGGGAGTAACACTGAAGCTTTCTTT. This translates into CASPRTGSNTEAFF. The V call is TRBV30, the J call TRBJ1-1; 8 nucleotides line up with TRBD1. The germline gives CDR1 GTSNPN, CDR2 SVGIG (reference sequence). The J segment lost 2 bases and the V segment lost 7 bases, leaving 9 bases of the junction unmatched. CDR3 length: 14 residues.

CDR3: CASSYTRTDSPLHF. CDR3 DNA: TGTGCCAGCAGTTACACGAGGACTGATTCACCCCTCCACTTT. The chain combines TRBV6-6 with TRBJ1-6; D is unclear. This CDR3 is built from 14 residues. Germline V gives CDR1 MNHNY, CDR2 SVGAGI (reference sequence). Trimming took 2 bases from V and 8 from J, leaving 10 bases between them.

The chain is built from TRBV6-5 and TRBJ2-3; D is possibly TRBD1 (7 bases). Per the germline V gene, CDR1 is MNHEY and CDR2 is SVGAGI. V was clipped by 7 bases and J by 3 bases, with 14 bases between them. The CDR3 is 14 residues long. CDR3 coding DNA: TGTGCCAGCAAGGCACAGGGGAGGACAGATACGCAGTATTTT. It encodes CASKAQGRTDTQYF.

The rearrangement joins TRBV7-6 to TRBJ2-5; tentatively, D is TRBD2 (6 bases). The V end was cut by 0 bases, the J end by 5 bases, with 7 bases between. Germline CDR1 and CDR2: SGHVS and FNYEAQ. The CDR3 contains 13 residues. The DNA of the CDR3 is TGTGCCAGCAGCTTAGCTGGGAGGGAGACCCAGTACTTC. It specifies CASSLAGRETQYF.

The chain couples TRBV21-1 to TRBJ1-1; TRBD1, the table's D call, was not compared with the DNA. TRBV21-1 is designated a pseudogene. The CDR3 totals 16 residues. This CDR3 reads CASSKEQGSENTEAFF. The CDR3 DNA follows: TGTGCCAGCAGCAAAGAGCAGGGGAGTGAGAACACTGAAGCTTTCTTT.

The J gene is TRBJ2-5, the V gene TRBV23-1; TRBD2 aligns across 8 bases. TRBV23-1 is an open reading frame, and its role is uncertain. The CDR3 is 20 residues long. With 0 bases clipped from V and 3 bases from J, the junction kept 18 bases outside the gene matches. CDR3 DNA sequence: TGCGCCAGCAGTCAATCTGCCACAGAGATTTTACTAGCGGCCAAAGAGACCCAGTACTTC. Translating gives CASSQSATEILLAAKETQYF.

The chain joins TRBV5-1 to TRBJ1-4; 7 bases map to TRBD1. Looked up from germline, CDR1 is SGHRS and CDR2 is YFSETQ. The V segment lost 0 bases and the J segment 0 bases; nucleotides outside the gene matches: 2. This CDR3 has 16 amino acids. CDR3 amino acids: CASSLAGGTTNEKLFF. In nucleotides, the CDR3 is TGCGCCAGCAGCTTGGCAGGGGGAACAACTAATGAAAAACTGTTTTTT.

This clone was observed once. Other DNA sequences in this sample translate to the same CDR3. The CDR3 loop reads CASSIRTSAGELFF. The CDR3, as DNA: TGTGCCAGTAGTATAAGGACTAGCGCCGGGGAGCTGTTTTTT. This sequence joins TRBV19 and TRBJ2-2; 9 bases match TRBD2. The trim removed 2 bases at V and 6 bases at J, leaving 1 base unmatched. This CDR3 spans 14 amino acids. Germline V gene lookup returns CDR1 LNHDA and CDR2 SQIVND (reference sequence).

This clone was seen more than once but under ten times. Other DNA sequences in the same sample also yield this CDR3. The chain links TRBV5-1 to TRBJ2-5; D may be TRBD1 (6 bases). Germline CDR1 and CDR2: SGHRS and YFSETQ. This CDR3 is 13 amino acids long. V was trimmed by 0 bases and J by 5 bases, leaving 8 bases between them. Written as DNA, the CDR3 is TGCGCCAGCAGCTTGGGTCAGGGGGAGACCCAGTACTTC. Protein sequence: CASSLGQGETQYF.

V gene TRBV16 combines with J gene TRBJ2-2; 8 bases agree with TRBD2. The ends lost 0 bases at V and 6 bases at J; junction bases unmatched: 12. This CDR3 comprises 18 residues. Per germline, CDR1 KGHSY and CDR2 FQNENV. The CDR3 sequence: CASSQSKGRTSMPGELFF. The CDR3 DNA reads TGTGCCAGCAGCCAATCGAAAGGCAGGACTAGCATGCCCGGGGAGCTGTTTTTT.